This T cell receptor beta chain was sequenced during a study of T cells in Graves' hyperthyroidism and ophthalmopathy. There are many counts of this clonotype. Its antigen remains unidentified. The source material, RNA transcripts, was used to amplify TCR beta CDR3 regions. The TCR CDR3 first-round RT-PCR relied on the HTBI primer set. MiXCR, run by TCRdb on the multiplex PCR reads, gives a single entry per CDR3 protein. The sample comprises roughly 500,000 distinct CDR3 sequences, about 46% of which are singletons, and roughly 45% rests with the top ten. Exclusion criteria comprised uncontrolled infection, other autoimmune disease, pregnancy or lactation. Clinical symptoms, serum thyroxine and TRAb, thyroid ultrasound and orbital computed tomography together formed the diagnostic basis. Broader study findings: Most thyroid clonotypes expanded above 0.001 appeared in blood too. Ophthalmopathy prediction by the model preceded onset by a median approximately 6.1 months.

This clonotype originated in an adult woman with Graves' disease, either hyperthyroidism or ophthalmopathy (not recorded which). The sequenced sample was peripheral blood or thyroid tissue (not recorded which).

CDR3 loop: CASSLYWASSAGELFF. CDR3 coding DNA: TGTGCCAGCAGCTTATATTGGGCTAGCTCTGCCGGGGAGCTGTTTTTT. The rearrangement joins TRBV7-2 to TRBJ2-2; a weak D match, TRBD2 (5 bases). The CDR3 is 16 amino acids. CDR1 SGHTA and CDR2 FQGNSA come from the germline V gene. V was trimmed by 2 bases and J by 6 bases, leaving 16 bases between them.